Included here is one T cell receptor beta chain sequence, with context. Its antigen is not identified. Assay used: immunoSEQ multiplex PCR; TCRdb lists only in-frame clones, some missing. The sample has approximately 49,000 clones, over 90% seen once. Donors were healthy Finnish babies undergoing corrective operations for congenital heart defects. During surgery, about 0.5-1 mL peripheral blood was drawn from four of eight donors. No fixed cell number was used; all available blood leukocytes supplied DNA. The sample originates from a study of human thymus T cells. Points from the study as a whole: V and J gene usage appeared biased in thymic and blood repertoires.

CDR1 SGHVS and CDR2 FNYEAQ come from the germline V gene. Trimming left V 5 bases short and J 2 bases short, with 9 bases between. The CDR3 extends over 13 amino acids. Sequencing used blood. The chain links TRBV7-6 to TRBJ2-5; D is unclear. This TCR was recovered from a girl under three years old with a congenital heart defect but otherwise immunologically healthy. The CDR3 loop reads CASSRLPQETQYF. CDR3 DNA sequence: TGTGCCAGCAGCAGACTCCCTCAAGAGACCCAGTACTTC.